The subject of this entry is one T cell receptor (beta chain). The data stem from a study of ipilimumab plus nivolumab after autologous stem cell transplantation. TCRdb's copy holds only in-frame clones and misses some; the assay was immunoSEQ multiplex PCR. The repertoire includes some 15,000 clones, around 81% of them detected once, and 23% sits in the top ten. This CDR3 spans 14 amino acids. In germline, CDR1 is SGHNT, CDR2 YYREEE (reference sequence). The germline V and J ends were trimmed by 3 bases and 2 bases, with 10 bases remaining between them. The TCR sequence derives from a male donor with diffuse large B-cell lymphoma. The V call is TRBV5-4, the J call TRBJ2-3; D is possibly TRBD2 (5 bases). The sample consisted of PBMCs, taken in a trial of ipilimumab plus nivolumab as post-transplant consolidation. The CDR3 loop reads CASSSFGDTDTQYF. The CDR3 DNA reads as TGTGCCAGCAGCTCATTCGGGGACACAGATACGCAGTATTTT.